This entry features one TCR beta chain sequence. The target antigen is unknown. These data are taken from a study of T cells in tumors after PD-1 blockade. Study-level results: Around 45% of tumor TCR clonotypes were also found in blood.

Libraries were prepared by immunoSEQ multiplex PCR; TCRdb keeps only in-frame clonotypes and omits some of them. The sample has around 45,000 clones; about four fifths are singletons. V lost 6 bases to trimming and J lost 5 bases, with 10 bases between them. CDR3 length: 13 residues. Germline V gene sequence: CDR1 LNHNV, CDR2 YYDKDF (reference sequence). The sequence was obtained from a human donor with basal cell carcinoma. This rearrangement joins TRBV15 to TRBJ2-2; D gene uncertain. This material consisted of PBMCs, taken before anti-PD-1 treatment. CDR3 residues: CATSVGSTGELFF. The CDR3 DNA is TGTGCCACCAGTGTCGGATCAACCGGGGAGCTGTTTTTT.